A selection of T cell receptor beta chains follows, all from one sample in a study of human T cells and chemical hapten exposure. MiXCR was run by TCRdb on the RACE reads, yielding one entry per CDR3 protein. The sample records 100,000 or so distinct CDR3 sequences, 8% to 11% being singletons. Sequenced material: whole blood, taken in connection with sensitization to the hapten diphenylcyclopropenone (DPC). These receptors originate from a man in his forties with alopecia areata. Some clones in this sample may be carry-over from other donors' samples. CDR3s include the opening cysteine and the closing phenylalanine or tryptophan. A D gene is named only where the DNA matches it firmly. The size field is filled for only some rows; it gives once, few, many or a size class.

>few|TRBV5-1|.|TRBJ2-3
TGCGCCAGCAGCTTGGGGGTGGGCACTAGCAGTGCAGATACGCAGTATTTT
CASSLGVGTSSADTQYF
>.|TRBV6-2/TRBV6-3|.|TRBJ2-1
TGTGCCTCCCAGGAGCCAGGGAAGGTCGATGAGCAGTTCTTC
CASQEPGKVDEQFF
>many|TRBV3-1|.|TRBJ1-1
TGTGCCAGCAGGGCCTACGCGGGAAGCACTGAAGCTTTCTTT
CASRAYAGSTEAFF
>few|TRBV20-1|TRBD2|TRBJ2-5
TGCAGTGCTAGAGTCAACGGGAGGGAGACCCAGTACTTC
CSARVNGRETQYF
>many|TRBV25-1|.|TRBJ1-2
TGTGCCAGCAGTGACGGGCCGGGGTATGGCTACACCTTC
CASSDGPGYGYTF
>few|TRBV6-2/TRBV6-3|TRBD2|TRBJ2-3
TGTGCCAGCAGATCCGGACTAGCGGGAGGTGCTCATCATACGCAGTATTTT
CASRSGLAGGAHHTQYF
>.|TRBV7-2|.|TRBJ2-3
TGTGCCAGCAGCTCCCCTCCGGGACTCCGCACAGATACGCAGTATTTT
CASSSPPGLRTDTQYF
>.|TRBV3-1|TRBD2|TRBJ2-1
TGTGCCAGCAGCCTGGGGACTAGCGGTCGAAATGAGCAGTTCTTC
CASSLGTSGRNEQFF
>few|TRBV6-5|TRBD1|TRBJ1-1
TGTGCCAGCAGTCACCCGGACAGGGGAATGGGGGAAGCTTTCTTT
CASSHPDRGMGEAFF
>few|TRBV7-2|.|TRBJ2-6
TGTGCCAGCAGCTGGGGGGCTTCTGGGGCCAACGTCCTGACTTTC
CASSWGASGANVLTF
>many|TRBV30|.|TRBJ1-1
TGTGCCTGGAGTGGGGCAGGGATGAACACTGAAGCTTTCTTT
CAWSGAGMNTEAFF
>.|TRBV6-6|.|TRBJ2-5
TGTGCCAGCAGTTACTTTGGCGGAGGGGGAGAGACCCAGTACTTC
CASSYFGGGGETQYF
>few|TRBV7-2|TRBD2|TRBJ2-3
TGTGCCAGCAGCCCCCCGGGCCTAGCGGTCACAGATACGCAGTATTTT
CASSPPGLAVTDTQYF
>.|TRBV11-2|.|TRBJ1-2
TGTGCCAGCAGTACACGGAGAACCTATGGCTACACCTTC
CASSTRRTYGYTF
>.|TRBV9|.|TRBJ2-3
TGTGCCAGCAGCGCAAGGAACGGGGATACGCAGTATTTT
CASSARNGDTQYF
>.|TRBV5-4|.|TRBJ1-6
TGTGCCAGCAGCTTGTGGCAGGTTAATTCACCCCTCCACTTT
CASSLWQVNSPLHF
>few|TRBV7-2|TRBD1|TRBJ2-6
TGTGCCAGCAGCTTAACTACAGGGGCTGGGGCCAACGTCCTGACTTTC
CASSLTTGAGANVLTF
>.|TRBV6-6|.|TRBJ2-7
TGTGCCAGCAGGCTAGCGGAGGGGGGATACGAGCAGTACTTC
CASRLAEGGYEQYF
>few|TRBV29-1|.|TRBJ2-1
TGCAGCGTTCCACCGGGACGGAGCTCCTACAATGAGCAGTTCTTC
CSVPPGRSSYNEQFF
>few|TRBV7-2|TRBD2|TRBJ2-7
TGTGCCAGCACCCCGACTAGCGGCTCCTACGAGCAGTACTTC
CASTPTSGSYEQYF
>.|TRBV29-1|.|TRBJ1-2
TGCAGCGTTGAAGGGGGGTTTAATGGCTACACCTTC
CSVEGGFNGYTF
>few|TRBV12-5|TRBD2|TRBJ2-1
TGTGCTAGTGGCCGGGGGCGGGAGGGTTACAATGAGCAGTTCTTC
CASGRGREGYNEQFF